This T cell receptor beta chain emerged from a study of cytomegalovirus exposure and HLA in healthy donors. The PCR contained 60 Vbeta and 13 Jbeta primers. The protocol was immunoSEQ multiplex PCR, while the TCRdb copy is restricted to in-frame clones and leaves out a portion. This sample has some 130,000 clones, with 70% to 75% found just once. This clone has just a few counts. V was clipped by 0 bases and J by 7 bases, with 4 bases between them. The CDR3 has 12 amino acids. Germline CDR1 reads SGHDT; CDR2 reads YYEEEE. This chain links TRBV5-6 with TRBJ2-2; no clear D gene. The sequencing input was PBMCs. This TCR was sampled from a male donor in good health and CMV-seronegative. The CDR3 DNA is TGTGCCAGCAGCTTGGACTTCGGGGAGCTGTTTTTT. Translation gives CASSLDFGELFF. The variable domain in full, completed from reference TRBV5-6 and TRBJ2-2, reads DAGVTQSPTHLIKTRGQQVTLRCSPKSGHDTVSWYQQALGQGPQFIFQYYEEEERQRGNFPDRFSGHQFPNYSSELNVNALLLGDSALYLCASSLDFGELFFGEGSRLTVL.